This T cell receptor beta chain originates from a study of technical replicates of blood from several donors (dated by TCRdb to about 2017). Receptors were amplified or captured by the immunoSEQ multiplex PCR assay. Held by TCRdb, this immuneACCESS table contains in-frame sequences only and omits some clones. Under half of the omission traces to an unresolved V gene where checked; the cause of the rest is unknown. Present in this sample are about 85,000 clones, around 94% of which were seen just once. Of the sample, roughly 0.25% is held by the ten largest clones. This clone was counted a single time. Its antigen is not yet known. Per-nucleotide qualities are absent, and no much larger clonotype sits a single base away. The germline V gene provides CDR1 LGHNT and CDR2 FRNRAP. Trimming takes 2 bases off V and 9 bases off J; junction bases not matched to a gene: 5. The CDR3 has 13 amino acids, counting the end cysteine and phenylalanine. Solely the CDR3 DNA is kept, with 39 bases framed from the first base.

What was sequenced was T cells isolated from PBMCs. The sequence links TRBV12-5 to TRBJ2-5; the junction holds 8 bases that match TRBD1. The sequence was collected from a human donor in good health. The nucleotides are TGTGCTAGTGGTTTGCAGGGGGCCACCCCCCAGTACTTC. Translated, this gives CASGLQGATPQYF.